Listed below are T cell receptor beta chains from one sample, sequenced in a study of T cells in Graves' hyperthyroidism and ophthalmopathy. TCRdb recomputed calls from the multiplex PCR reads with MiXCR, one row per CDR3 protein. Seen here are 550,000 to 800,000 distinct CDR3 sequences, roughly 15% observed once, and the top ten hold around 7.7%. The sample consisted of blood. The receptors here all came from a man aged 18 to 35 with Graves' hyperthyroidism. CDR3s include the opening cysteine and the closing phenylalanine or tryptophan. The order of the fields is clone size, V gene, J gene, D gene, CDR3 protein, CDR3 DNA. The D gene is left open where the match is weak. Not all rows give a size; the values are once, few, many and, for expanded clones, a class.

few	TRBV5-1	TRBJ1-2	.	CASSLMEDYGYTF	TGCGCCAGCAGCTTGATGGAGGACTATGGCTACACCTTC
many	TRBV7-2	TRBJ1-2	.	CASSLAPGFHGYTF	TGTGCCAGCAGCTTAGCCCCAGGGTTCCATGGCTACACCTTC
many	TRBV27	TRBJ2-1	TRBD2	CASSSGLAIDEQFF	TGTGCCAGCAGTTCGGGACTAGCTATTGACGAGCAGTTCTTC
.	TRBV9	TRBJ1-3	.	CASSEQGLGDTIYF	TGTGCCAGCAGCGAACAGGGTCTGGGCGACACCATATATTTT
few	TRBV7-9	TRBJ2-3	TRBD1	CASSTRQGTDTQYF	TGTGCCAGCAGTACCCGACAGGGGACAGATACGCAGTATTTT
many	TRBV4-1	TRBJ2-3	.	CASSQGLADTQYF	TGCGCCAGCAGCCAAGGCTTGGCAGATACGCAGTATTTT
many	TRBV3-1	TRBJ2-1	.	CASSHPNNEQFF	TGTGCCAGCAGCCATCCCAACAATGAGCAGTTCTTC
.	TRBV6-2/TRBV6-3	TRBJ1-5	TRBD1	CASRETGLGDQPQHF	TGTGCCAGCAGGGAGACAGGGTTGGGGGATCAGCCCCAGCATTTT
many	TRBV20-1	TRBJ2-1	TRBD2	CSANPTSGSVNEQFF	TGCAGTGCCAACCCGACTAGCGGGAGTGTAAATGAGCAGTTCTTC
many	TRBV12-3/TRBV12-4	TRBJ1-1	.	CASSFRTGSTEAFF	TGTGCCAGCAGTTTTCGCACAGGGAGCACTGAAGCTTTCTTT
many	TRBV10-3	TRBJ2-3	TRBD1	CAIREQGSTDTQYF	TGTGCCATCAGAGAACAGGGGAGCACAGATACGCAGTATTTT
.	TRBV7-9	TRBJ2-7	.	CANAVGNYEQYF	TGTGCCAACGCGGTCGGCAACTACGAGCAGTACTTC
.	TRBV19	TRBJ2-1	.	CASSRTGTFGSYNEQFF	TGTGCCAGTAGTCGTACCGGGACATTTGGCTCCTACAATGAGCAGTTCTTC
few	TRBV12-3/TRBV12-4	TRBJ1-1	.	CASRKTELDTEAFF	TGTGCCAGCAGAAAAACAGAGTTGGACACTGAAGCTTTCTTT
many	TRBV3-1	TRBJ1-1	.	CASSPFAGITEAFF	TGTGCCAGCAGCCCCTTCGCCGGGATCACTGAAGCTTTCTTT
.	TRBV20-1	TRBJ1-6	.	CSTSRWDGNSPLHF	TGCAGTACTAGTCGTTGGGACGGTAATTCACCCCTCCACTTT
few	TRBV5-1	TRBJ2-5	.	CASSSQSGPQETQYF	TGCGCCAGCAGCTCCCAGAGTGGCCCACAAGAGACCCAGTACTTC
.	TRBV4-2	TRBJ2-1	TRBD2	CASSSRTSGSFYNEQFF	TGTGCCAGCAGCTCCCGGACTAGCGGGAGTTTCTACAATGAGCAGTTCTTC
many	TRBV2	TRBJ1-6	TRBD1	CASSRQGLDSPLHF	TGTGCCAGCAGTCGACAGGGGTTGGATTCACCCCTCCACTTT
.	TRBV28	TRBJ1-1	TRBD1	CASPGQGTANTEAFF	TGTGCCAGCCCGGGACAGGGGACGGCGAACACTGAAGCTTTCTTT
.	TRBV6-2/TRBV6-3	TRBJ1-5	.	CAGSSPWGRRNQPQHF	TGTGCCGGCAGTTCCCCCTGGGGCAGGCGTAATCAGCCCCAGCATTTT
many	TRBV4-1	TRBJ2-1	.	CASSPYTRNNEQFF	TGCGCCAGCAGCCCTTATACGCGGAACAATGAGCAGTTCTTC
many	TRBV7-8	TRBJ1-1	.	CASSPRTQTDEAFF	TGTGCCAGCAGCCCCCGAACGCAGACGGATGAAGCTTTCTTT
many	TRBV7-6	TRBJ2-7	.	CASSSPRGRRGASYEQYF	TGTGCCAGCAGCTCGCCCCGGGGCCGAAGAGGGGCCTCCTACGAGCAGTACTTC
many	TRBV20-1	TRBJ2-7	.	CRQDRAGTYEQYF	TGCAGGCAAGATAGGGCAGGGACCTACGAGCAGTACTTC